This entry lists 27 T cell receptor beta chains sequenced from one sample in a study of blood T cell repertoires in COVID-19. Libraries were prepared by immunoSEQ multiplex PCR; TCRdb keeps only in-frame clonotypes and omits some of them. The sample has some 87,000 clones; roughly 80% are singletons. Sequencing input: peripheral blood. Receptors were obtained from a woman between 65 and 79 years old with active or convalescent COVID-19.

The V call is TRBV27, the J call TRBJ1-1; 9 nucleotides line up with TRBD1. The germline V gene encodes CDR1 MNHEY and CDR2 SMNVEV (reference sequence). The CDR3 extends over 18 amino acids. V gave up 4 bases and J gave up 0 bases; unmatched junction bases: 12. CDR3 sequence: CASSWGIGTGPMNTEAFF. CDR3 sequence (DNA): TGTGCCAGCAGTTGGGGTATAGGGACAGGGCCCATGAACACTGAAGCTTTCTTT.

The V and J genes are TRBV21-1 and TRBJ1-4. TRBV21-1 constitutes a pseudogene. The CDR3 loop spans 12 amino acids. CDR3 amino acids: CASSGEWEKLFF. CDR3 coding DNA: TGTGCCAGTTCGGGGGAGTGGGAAAAACTGTTTTTT.

The chain couples TRBV6-2 or TRBV6-3 to TRBJ1-5; 7 nucleotides match TRBD1. The CDR3 length is 15 residues. Germline values: CDR1 MNHEY, CDR2 SVGEGT. The trim removed 0 bases at V and 4 bases at J, leaving 3 bases unmatched. The CDR3: CASSYSGGHNQPQHF. For the CDR3, the DNA is TGTGCCAGCAGTTACTCAGGGGGCCATAATCAGCCCCAGCATTTT.

The chain uses TRBV27 and TRBJ2-2; unclear D gene. The V end lost 8 bases, the J end lost 5 bases, and 3 bases lay between the germline ends. The CDR3 has 10 residues. CDR1 MNHEY and CDR2 SMNVEV come from the germline V gene (reference sequence). Written as DNA, the CDR3 is TGTGCCAGCCCTACCGGGGAGCTGTTTTTT. Amino acids: CASPTGELFF.

The rearrangement links TRBV9 to TRBJ1-6; D possibly corresponds to TRBD1 (6 bases). This CDR3 spans 15 amino acids. The germline V and J ends were trimmed by 0 bases and 10 bases, with 14 bases remaining between them. Looked up from germline, CDR1 is SGDLS and CDR2 is YYNGEE. As DNA, the CDR3 is TGTGCCAGCAGCGTAGGAAGTACAGGGTCGTCACCCCTCCACTTT. This encodes CASSVGSTGSSPLHF. The whole variable domain, remainder taken from reference TRBV9 and TRBJ1-6, is DSGVTQTPKHLITATGQRVTLRCSPRSGDLSVYWYQQSLDQGLQFLIQYYNGEERAKGNILERFSAQQFPDLHSELNLSSLELGDSALYFCASSVGSTGSSPLHFGNGTRLTVT.

V and J are TRBV20-1 and TRBJ2-1; 7 nucleotides line up with TRBD2. The CDR3 has 11 amino acids. The junction had 10 bases not matched to a gene; V was cut back by 7 bases and J by 13 bases. Germline V gives CDR1 DFQATT, CDR2 SNEGSKA (reference sequence). DNA for the CDR3: TGCAGTGTCAGAGGTCCGGGACTACAGTTCTTC. Encoded protein: CSVRGPGLQFF.

The chain uses TRBV6-5 and TRBJ2-7; no clear D. The germline CDR1 and CDR2 sequences are MNHEY and SVGAGI. V shed 6 bases and J shed 4 bases, with 7 bases lying between them. The CDR3 is 11 residues long. CDR3 sequence (DNA): TGTGCCAGCAGGAGTCCTTACGAGCAGTACTTC. Encoded protein: CASRSPYEQYF.

The J gene is TRBJ2-3, the V gene TRBV10-3; 12 bases are shared with TRBD2. Germline V gene data show CDR1 as ENHRY and CDR2 as SYGVKD. This CDR3 region has 15 residues. With 5 bases clipped from V and 1 base from J, the junction kept 1 base outside the gene matches. The chain's CDR3 is CAISRTSGGTDTQYF. The CDR3 region has the DNA TGTGCCATCAGTAGGACTAGCGGGGGCACAGATACGCAGTATTTT.

This chain joins TRBV11-2 and TRBJ1-2; TRBD1 matches at 7 bases. CDR3 length equals 15 residues. The germline gives CDR1 SGHAT, CDR2 FQNNGV. With V trimmed by 6 bases and J by 0 bases, 7 bases remained unmatched. CDR3 nucleotide sequence: TGTGCCAGCAGTCGGGACAGTTTAGCTAACTATGGCTACACCTTC. Translated, it gives CASSRDSLANYGYTF.

J is TRBJ1-1 and V is TRBV27; 10 positions match TRBD1. V gave up 3 bases and J gave up 5 bases; unmatched junction bases: 15. Germline CDR1 reads MNHEY; CDR2 reads SMNVEV (reference sequence). The CDR3 totals 18 residues. Here the CDR3 reads CASSFSAGDRGKGTEAFF. The CDR3 DNA is TGTGCCAGCAGTTTCTCCGCGGGGGACAGGGGTAAGGGGACTGAAGCTTTCTTT.

The chain is built from TRBV6-6 and TRBJ2-3, with 8 bases identical to TRBD1. The CDR3 covers 16 residues. Germline CDR1 reads MNHNY; CDR2 reads SVGAGI (reference sequence). The trim removed 7 bases at V and 1 base at J, leaving 10 bases unmatched. The CDR3, as DNA: TGTGCCAGCACTCTACAGGGGGGTCTGGGCACAGATACGCAGTATTTT. Its protein product is CASTLQGGLGTDTQYF.

The V gene is TRBV4-2, the J gene TRBJ1-2, with 10 bases matching TRBD1. The CDR3 has 16 residues. Trimming cost V 1 base and J 1 base; bases outside gene matches: 3. Looked up from germline, CDR1 is LGHNA and CDR2 is YNFKEQ. CDR3 protein: CASSQGTGGINYGYTF. The CDR3 DNA follows: TGTGCCAGCAGCCAAGGGACAGGGGGGATTAACTATGGCTACACCTTC.

The chain employs TRBV28 and TRBJ2-3, with a weak D call TRBD1 (6 bases). The CDR3 spans 17 residues. Germline CDR1 and CDR2: MDHEN and SYDVKM. V lost 5 bases to trimming and J lost 0 bases, with 18 bases between them. In DNA form, the CDR3 reads TGTGCCAGCAGTCCTCCTGGACAGCTATCTAGCACAGATACGCAGTATTTT. Its translation is CASSPPGQLSSTDTQYF.

The chain is built from TRBV19 and TRBJ2-3; TRBD1 aligns across 8 bases. This CDR3 is 13 amino acids long. Trimming cost V 5 bases and J 8 bases; bases outside gene matches: 6. CDR1 is LNHDA and CDR2 is SQIVND in the germline V gene (reference sequence). CDR3 amino acids: CASSLDRGATQYF. The CDR3 bases are TGTGCCAGTAGTCTCGACAGGGGCGCTACGCAGTATTTT.

The chain is built from TRBV20-1 and TRBJ2-3; 10 bases line up with TRBD2. The CDR3 runs to 16 residues. With V trimmed by 3 bases and J by 6 bases, 12 bases remained unmatched. Germline V gene data show CDR1 as DFQATT and CDR2 as SNEGSKA (reference sequence). Here the CDR3 reads CSASTGTSEDTDTQYF. The CDR3 nucleotides are TGCAGTGCTAGTACGGGGACTAGCGAAGACACGGATACGCAGTATTTT.

The gene calls are TRBV5-1 and TRBJ2-2; no reliable D call. Per the germline V gene, CDR1 is SGHRS and CDR2 is YFSETQ. The CDR3 runs to 14 residues. The ends were cut back, 1 base at V and 1 base at J, with 5 bases in the middle. The CDR3 nucleotides read TGCGCCAGCAGCTTGTTCCTGAACACCGGGGAGCTGTTTTTT. Encoded protein: CASSLFLNTGELFF.

The rearrangement links TRBV24-1 to TRBJ2-1; 14 bases map to TRBD2. The CDR3 has 16 amino acids. The V gene's germline CDR1 is KGHDR and CDR2 SFDVKD. V was pared by 3 bases and J by 9 bases, with 6 bases of the junction left unmatched. The CDR3 nucleotides are TGTGCCACCAGTGATCCTGGACTAGCGGGGGGCATTGAGCAGTTCTTC. This gives the protein CATSDPGLAGGIEQFF.

The chain is built from TRBV23-1 and TRBJ2-2, with 8 bases matching TRBD1. TRBV23-1 is annotated as an ORF whose role is uncertain. CDR3 length equals 17 residues. V was clipped by 0 bases and J by 6 bases; unmatched bases: 9. The chain's CDR3 is CASSQSLGQGNPGELFF. As DNA, the CDR3 is TGCGCCAGCAGTCAATCGCTAGGACAGGGAAATCCCGGGGAGCTGTTTTTT.

This clone has more than one count but fewer than ten. The chain is built from TRBV2 and TRBJ2-7, with a tentative D call TRBD1 (6 bases). Germline V gene lookup returns CDR1 SNHLY and CDR2 FYNNEI. The CDR3 consists of 14 residues. Trimming removed 6 bases at V and 11 bases at J, with 23 bases between. CDR3 protein: CASSDKSGTPLKYF. The CDR3 DNA reads TGTGCCAGCAGCGACAAATCGGGGACACCACTAAAGTACTTC. The full variable domain, rest sourced from reference TRBV2 and TRBJ2-7, is EPEVTQTPSHQVTQMGQEVILRCVPISNHLYFYWYRQILGQKVEFLVSFYNNEISEKSEIFDDQFSVERPDGSNFTLKIRSTKLEDSAMYFCASSDKSGTPLKYFGPGTRLTVT.

The chain has TRBV4-2 and TRBJ1-6; no clear D. Per the germline V gene, CDR1 is LGHNA and CDR2 is YNFKEQ. Trimming removed 1 base from V and 5 bases from J, with 9 bases in between. This CDR3 contains 15 residues. The CDR3 protein is CASSQVGKHNSPLHF. The CDR3 nucleotides are TGTGCCAGCAGCCAAGTGGGCAAACATAATTCACCCCTCCACTTT.

The J gene is TRBJ2-7, the V gene TRBV11-3; TRBD2 matches 8 bases. The CDR3 is 13 amino acids. The V segment lost 2 bases and the J segment 7 bases; nucleotides outside the gene matches: 4. Germline V gene data show CDR1 as SGHNT and CDR2 as YENEEA. The CDR3 protein is CASSLLGTREQYF. The CDR3 DNA follows: TGTGCCAGCAGCTTATTGGGGACTAGGGAGCAGTACTTC.

This chain joins TRBV18 and TRBJ2-5; a possible D gene is TRBD1 (5 bases). Germline lookup yields CDR1 KGHSH and CDR2 LQKENI. V lost 5 bases and J lost 5, with 15 bases in between. This CDR3 is built from 14 residues. CDR3 nucleotides: TGTGCCAGCTCAACCACTCCAGGGATGGAGACCCAGTACTTC. Translation: CASSTTPGMETQYF.

The rearrangement uses TRBV6-5 and TRBJ2-7; D not certain. The CDR3 length is 13 residues. CDR1 is MNHEY and CDR2 is SVGAGI in the germline V gene. The V end was cut by 0 bases, the J end by 2 bases, with 5 bases between. CDR3 nucleotides: TGTGCCAGCAGTTACTCCCCCACCTACGAGCAGTACTTC. It encodes CASSYSPTYEQYF.

The chain joins TRBV18 to TRBJ2-7, with a tentative D call TRBD2 (6 bases). The V gene's germline CDR1 is KGHSH and CDR2 LQKENI. The CDR3 totals 13 residues. The germline V and J ends were trimmed by 3 bases and 4 bases, with 10 bases remaining between them. Here the CDR3 DNA reads TGTGCCAGCTCACCTAGTGGAGGGTACGAGCAGTACTTC. This gives the protein CASSPSGGYEQYF.

This clone was counted between two and nine times. The J gene is TRBJ2-5, the V gene TRBV2; 13 bases are a match to TRBD2. The CDR3 spans 16 residues. CDR1 and CDR2 (germline): SNHLY, FYNNEI. Losses at the gene ends were 3 bases for V and 5 bases for J; bases not matched to a gene: 6. CDR3: CASSERLAGGIETQYF. The CDR3 region has the DNA TGTGCCAGCAGTGAGAGACTAGCGGGGGGTATCGAGACCCAGTACTTC.

The rearrangement links TRBV5-1 to TRBJ2-2, with a tentative D call TRBD1 (6 bases). This CDR3 region has 16 residues. Per the germline V gene, CDR1 is SGHRS and CDR2 is YFSETQ. V lost 2 bases, J lost 4 bases, and 15 bases lay in between. CDR3 DNA: TGCGCCAGCAGCTTAATATCAATGGGGGCCACCGGGGAGCTGTTTTTT. Translation gives CASSLISMGATGELFF.

This clone was seen a few times. The chain recombines TRBV5-1 with TRBJ1-1, with D unclear. V lost 0 bases and J 2 bases, leaving 8 bases between the germline ends. Germline V gives CDR1 SGHRS, CDR2 YFSETQ. This CDR3 has 14 residues. This CDR3 reads CASSLGEINTEAFF. Here the CDR3 DNA reads TGCGCCAGCAGCTTGGGCGAAATCAACACTGAAGCTTTCTTT.